A selection of T cell receptor beta chains follows, all from one sample in a study of T-cell reconstitution after alpha-beta-depleted transplantation in children. TCRdb re-called the PCR reads with MiXCR, one entry per CDR3 protein. The profile covers over 400,000 distinct CDR3 sequences, with over 40% appearing a single time and roughly 27% taken by the ten largest. This material consisted of PBMCs, taken before TCRalphabeta/CD19-depleted stem cell transplant. These receptors were collected from a girl aged 2 to 10 with aplastic anemia, due to receive a stem cell transplant. Each CDR3 is given with its conserved first and last residue. The D gene is left open where the match is weak. Clone size is shown for a subset of rows, as once, few, many or a class of expanded clone.

j_call v_call clone_size d_call cdr3_length cdr3_aa cdr3_nt
TRBJ2-1 TRBV5-6 NA NA 13 CASSLRLFNEQFF TGTGCCAGCAGCTTGAGACTATTCAATGAGCAGTTCTTC
TRBJ1-1 TRBV20-1 few NA 13 CSASRHLNTEAFF TGCAGTGCTAGTCGGCACTTGAACACTGAAGCTTTCTTT
TRBJ1-1 TRBV6-1 few NA 16 CARPQSRQRLNTEAFF TGTGCCAGGCCGCAGTCGCGACAGCGTCTGAACACTGAAGCTTTCTTT
TRBJ2-5 TRBV10-3 NA NA 13 CAISVQTQETQYF TGTGCCATCAGTGTGCAGACCCAAGAGACCCAGTACTTC
TRBJ2-5 TRBV30 NA TRBD1 14 CAWTGTGSQETQYF TGTGCCTGGACCGGGACAGGCAGCCAAGAGACCCAGTACTTC
TRBJ2-3 TRBV6-1 NA NA 15 CASREGGSGRDTQYF TGTGCCAGCAGAGAAGGGGGTAGCGGCAGAGATACGCAGTATTTT
TRBJ2-2 TRBV10-3 few NA 16 CAISESRGIRTGELFF TGTGCCATCAGTGAGTCAAGAGGGATAAGGACCGGGGAGCTGTTTTTT
TRBJ2-1 TRBV20-1 NA TRBD2 15 CSARRGTSGNAEQFF TGCAGTGCTAGGAGGGGGACTAGCGGGAATGCTGAGCAGTTCTTC
TRBJ2-2 TRBV28 NA TRBD2 14 CASRAGLNTGELFF TGTGCCAGCAGAGCGGGACTCAACACCGGGGAGCTGTTTTTT
TRBJ2-1 TRBV10-3 NA TRBD2 13 CAISPSGYNEQFF TGTGCCATCAGCCCTAGCGGATACAATGAGCAGTTCTTC
TRBJ2-3 TRBV10-3 NA TRBD2 14 CAIKKRGNTDTQYF TGTGCCATCAAAAAGCGGGGAAACACAGATACGCAGTATTTT
TRBJ2-5 TRBV5-1 NA NA 16 CASSLGWTLSQETQYF TGCGCCAGCAGCTTGGGCTGGACTCTCTCCCAAGAGACCCAGTACTTC
TRBJ2-1 TRBV6-1 NA NA 14 CASSDIGWVNEQFF TGTGCCAGCAGTGATATAGGTTGGGTAAATGAGCAGTTCTTC
TRBJ2-1 TRBV5-1 NA NA 14 CASFLSGFNDEQFF TGCGCCAGCTTCTTATCAGGGTTTAACGATGAGCAGTTCTTC
TRBJ2-7 TRBV12-3/TRBV12-4 NA NA 10 CARPPYEQYF TGTGCCAGGCCCCCCTACGAGCAGTACTTC
TRBJ2-3 TRBV14 many NA 18 CASSQSRWAGDPADTQYF TGTGCCAGCAGCCAGTCTCGGTGGGCAGGGGACCCCGCAGATACGCAGTATTTT
TRBJ2-1 TRBV20-1 NA TRBD2 15 CSARGGGSNYNEQFF TGCAGTGCTAGGGGTGGCGGGAGTAACTACAATGAGCAGTTCTTC
TRBJ2-2 TRBV20-1 many NA 15 CSARAMGLLSGELFF TGCAGTGCTAGAGCGATGGGACTTTTGTCCGGGGAGCTGTTTTTT
TRBJ2-5 TRBV12-3/TRBV12-4 many NA 14 CASRGRGAQETQYF TGTGCCAGCAGGGGCAGGGGGGCCCAAGAGACCCAGTACTTC
TRBJ2-1 TRBV7-9 NA NA 12 CASSLEFNEQFF TGTGCCAGCAGCTTAGAGTTCAATGAGCAGTTCTTC
TRBJ1-4 TRBV12-3/TRBV12-4 NA TRBD1 15 CASNPGGQGDEKLFF TGTGCCAGCAACCCTGGGGGACAGGGGGATGAAAAACTGTTTTTT
TRBJ2-7 TRBV18 NA NA 14 CASSPGTQSYEQYF TGTGCCAGCTCACCCGGGACCCAGAGCTACGAGCAGTACTTC
TRBJ1-1 TRBV9 many NA 15 CASSVAGQTNTEAFF TGTGCCAGCAGCGTAGCTGGGCAAACGAACACTGAAGCTTTCTTT
TRBJ1-1 TRBV6-1 few NA 14 CASGKRGMNTEAFF TGTGCCAGCGGGAAAAGGGGGATGAACACTGAAGCTTTCTTT
TRBJ2-7 TRBV20-1 few TRBD2 13 CSASPGGPYEQYF TGCAGTGCTAGCCCGGGAGGGCCCTACGAGCAGTACTTC
TRBJ1-2 TRBV20-1 many TRBD1 15 CSARLTGDGNYGYTF TGCAGTGCTAGACTGACAGGGGATGGAAACTATGGCTACACCTTC
TRBJ2-5 TRBV5-1 NA TRBD2 16 CASSLAGGGQKETQYF TGCGCCAGCAGCTTGGCGGGAGGGGGTCAAAAAGAGACCCAGTACTTC
TRBJ1-5 TRBV12-3/TRBV12-4 NA NA 14 CASSFGLSNKPQHF TGTGCCAGTAGTTTTGGCCTGAGCAATAAGCCCCAGCATTTT
TRBJ2-1 TRBV5-1 NA NA 14 CASVRDNSYNEQFF TGCGCCAGCGTCCGGGACAACTCCTACAATGAGCAGTTCTTC
TRBJ2-3 TRBV11-2 NA TRBD2 16 CASSLFGGGSTDTQYF TGTGCCAGCAGCTTATTCGGGGGGGGCTCCACAGATACGCAGTATTTT
TRBJ2-1 TRBV5-1 NA NA 15 CASSLVPETYNEQFF TGCGCCAGCAGCTTGGTTCCAGAAACCTACAATGAGCAGTTCTTC
TRBJ2-1 TRBV7-9 NA NA 15 CASSAPHSSYNEQFF TGTGCCAGCAGCGCCCCCCACAGCTCCTACAATGAGCAGTTCTTC